The present TCR beta chain was sequenced within a study of early T cells in non-severe SARS-CoV-2 infection. Study details: Unsorted whole-blood RNA was sequenced in bulk, leaving chains unpaired.

Using its own MiXCR run on the 5' RACE reads, TCRdb lists one record per CDR3 protein. This sample has over 70,000 distinct CDR3 sequences, with approximately 15% found just once. The V and J ends lost 0 bases and 5 bases respectively, with 19 bases between them. This CDR3 spans 16 amino acids. Germline-derived CDR1 and CDR2 are GTSNPN and SVGIG (reference sequence). This TCR derives from an adult who was a healthcare worker with PCR-confirmed SARS-CoV-2 infection or an uninfected control (not recorded which). The starting material was whole blood, obtained at baseline. The chain has TRBV30 and TRBJ2-5; TRBD1 might be the D (5 bases). The chain's CDR3 is CAWSVGRANLYETQYF. The CDR3 nucleotides are TGTGCCTGGAGTGTTGGCAGGGCAAATCTTTACGAGACCCAGTACTTC.